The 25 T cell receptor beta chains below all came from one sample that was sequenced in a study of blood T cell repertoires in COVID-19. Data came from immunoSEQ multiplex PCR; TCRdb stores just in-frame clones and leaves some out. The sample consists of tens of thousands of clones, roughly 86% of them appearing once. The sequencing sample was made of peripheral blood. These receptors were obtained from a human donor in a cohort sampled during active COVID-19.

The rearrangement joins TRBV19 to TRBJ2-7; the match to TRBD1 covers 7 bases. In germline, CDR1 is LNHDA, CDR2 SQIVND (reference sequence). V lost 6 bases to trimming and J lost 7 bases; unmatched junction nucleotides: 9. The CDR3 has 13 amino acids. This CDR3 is CASSRQGVEEQYF. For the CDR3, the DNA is TGTGCCAGTAGCAGACAGGGAGTGGAGGAGCAGTACTTC.

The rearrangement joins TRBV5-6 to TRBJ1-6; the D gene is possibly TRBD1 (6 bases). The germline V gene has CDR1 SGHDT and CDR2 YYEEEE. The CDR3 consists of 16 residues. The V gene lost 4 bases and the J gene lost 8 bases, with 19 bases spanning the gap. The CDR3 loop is CASSRNVGTSYSPLHF. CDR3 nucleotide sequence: TGTGCCAGCAGCCGAAATGTTGGGACATCTTATTCACCCCTCCACTTT.

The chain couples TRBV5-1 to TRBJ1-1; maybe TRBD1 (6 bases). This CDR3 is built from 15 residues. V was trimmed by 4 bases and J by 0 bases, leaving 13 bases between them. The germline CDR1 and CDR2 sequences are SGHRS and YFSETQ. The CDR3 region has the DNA TGCGCCAGCAGCCGGGACACGAACATGAACACTGAAGCTTTCTTT. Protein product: CASSRDTNMNTEAFF.

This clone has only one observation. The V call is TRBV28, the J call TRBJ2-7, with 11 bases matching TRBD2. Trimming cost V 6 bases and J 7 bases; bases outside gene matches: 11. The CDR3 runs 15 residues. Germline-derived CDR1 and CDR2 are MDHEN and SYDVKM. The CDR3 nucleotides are TGTGCCAGCAGCCTTAGCGGGGGGGCATTAAGGGAGCAGTACTTC. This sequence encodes CASSLSGGALREQYF.

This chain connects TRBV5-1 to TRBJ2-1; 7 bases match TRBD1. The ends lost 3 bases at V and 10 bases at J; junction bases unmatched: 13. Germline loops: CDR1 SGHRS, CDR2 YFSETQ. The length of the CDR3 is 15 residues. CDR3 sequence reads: CASSSRRQGEGEQFF. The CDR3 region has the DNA TGCGCCAGCAGCTCGCGAAGACAGGGTGAGGGGGAGCAGTTCTTC.

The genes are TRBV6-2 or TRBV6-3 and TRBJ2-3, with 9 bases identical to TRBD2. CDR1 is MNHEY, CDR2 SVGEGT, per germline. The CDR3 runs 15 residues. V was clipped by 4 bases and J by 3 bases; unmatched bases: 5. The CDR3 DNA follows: TGTGCCAGCAGTTTGGCGGGGGGGCCAACAGATACGCAGTATTTT. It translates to CASSLAGGPTDTQYF.

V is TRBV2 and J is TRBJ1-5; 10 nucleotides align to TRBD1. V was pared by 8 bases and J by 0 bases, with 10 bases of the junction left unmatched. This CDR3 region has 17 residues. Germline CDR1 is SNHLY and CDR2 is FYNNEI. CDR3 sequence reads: CASYGQGGVYSNQPQHF. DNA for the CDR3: TGTGCCAGCTATGGACAGGGGGGGGTATATAGCAATCAGCCCCAGCATTTT.

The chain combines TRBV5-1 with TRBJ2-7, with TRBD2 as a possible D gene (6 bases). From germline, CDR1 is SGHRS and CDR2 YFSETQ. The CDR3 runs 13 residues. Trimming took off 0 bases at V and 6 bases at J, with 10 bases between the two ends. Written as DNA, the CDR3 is TGCGCCAGCAGCTTGGGGGCGGGGTCCGAGCAGTACTTC. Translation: CASSLGAGSEQYF.

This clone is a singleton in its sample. The CDR3 coding sequence is TGTGCCAGCAGTTTAGGGGGGATAGGCTATGGCTACACCTTC. It translates to CASSLGGIGYGYTF. This rearrangement joins TRBV28 to TRBJ1-2, with TRBD1 as a possible D gene (5 bases). V was shortened by 2 bases and J by 4 bases, with 11 bases between the two germline ends. Per the germline V gene, CDR1 is MDHEN and CDR2 is SYDVKM. This CDR3 spans 14 amino acids.

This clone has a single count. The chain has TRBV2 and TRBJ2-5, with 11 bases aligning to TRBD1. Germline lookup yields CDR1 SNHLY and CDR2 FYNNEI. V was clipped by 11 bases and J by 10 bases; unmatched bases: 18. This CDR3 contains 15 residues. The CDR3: CAGAGTGGIRGIQYF. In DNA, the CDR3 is TGTGCCGGCGCGGGGACAGGGGGAATCCGGGGGATCCAGTACTTC.

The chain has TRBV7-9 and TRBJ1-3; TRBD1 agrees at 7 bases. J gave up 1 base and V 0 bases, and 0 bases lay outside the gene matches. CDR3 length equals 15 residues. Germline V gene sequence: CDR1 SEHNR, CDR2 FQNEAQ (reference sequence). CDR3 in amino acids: CASSLATGSGNTIYF. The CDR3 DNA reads TGTGCCAGCAGCTTAGCGACAGGGTCTGGAAACACCATATATTTT.

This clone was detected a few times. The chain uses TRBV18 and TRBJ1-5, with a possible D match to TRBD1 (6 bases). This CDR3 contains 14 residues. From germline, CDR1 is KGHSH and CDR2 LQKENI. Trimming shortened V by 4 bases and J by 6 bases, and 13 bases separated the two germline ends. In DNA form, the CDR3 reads TGTGCCAGCTCACTACAGGGTCCCGCTCAGCCCCAGCATTTT. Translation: CASSLQGPAQPQHF.

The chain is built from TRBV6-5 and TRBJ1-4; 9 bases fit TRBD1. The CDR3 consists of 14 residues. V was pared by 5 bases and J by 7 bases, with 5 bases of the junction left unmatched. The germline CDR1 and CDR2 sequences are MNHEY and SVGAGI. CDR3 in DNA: TGTGCCAGCAGTCGACAGGGGGATAGTGAAAAACTGTTTTTT. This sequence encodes CASSRQGDSEKLFF.

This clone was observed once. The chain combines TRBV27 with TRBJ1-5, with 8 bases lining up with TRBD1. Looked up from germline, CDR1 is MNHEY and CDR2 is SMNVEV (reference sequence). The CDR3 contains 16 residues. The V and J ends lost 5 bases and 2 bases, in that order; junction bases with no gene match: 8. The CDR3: CASSGGTGIRNQPQHF. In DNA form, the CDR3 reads TGTGCCAGCAGTGGGGGGACAGGTATCCGCAATCAGCCCCAGCATTTT.

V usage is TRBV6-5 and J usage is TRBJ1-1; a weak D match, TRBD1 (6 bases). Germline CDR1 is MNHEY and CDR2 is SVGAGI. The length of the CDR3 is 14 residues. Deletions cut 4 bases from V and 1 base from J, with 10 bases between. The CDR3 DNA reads TGTGCCAGCAGTTGGGGCAGGGGGAACACTGAAGCTTTCTTT. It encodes CASSWGRGNTEAFF.

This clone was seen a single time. The CDR3 nucleotides read TGTGCCAGCAGCATACAGGGTTTAGGCGAGCAGTACTTC. Protein: CASSIQGLGEQYF. The chain has TRBV7-3 and TRBJ2-7; TRBD1 might be the D (6 bases). There are 13 residues in the CDR3. Germline loops: CDR1 SGHTA, CDR2 FQGTGA. V lost 5 bases and J lost 6, with 14 bases in between.

DNA for the CDR3: TGTGCCAGCAGTGTCTTTACGGGTAATGAGCAGTTCTTC. It encodes CASSVFTGNEQFF. The rearrangement uses TRBV6-2 or TRBV6-3 and TRBJ2-1; D is unresolved. The CDR3 runs 13 residues. In germline, CDR1 is MNHEY, CDR2 SVGEGT. V lost 5 bases and J lost 7, with 12 bases in between.

The CDR3 DNA follows: TGTGCCAGCAGCCTCCCCCGGGGGGGACAAGAGACCCAGTACTTC. Its translation is CASSLPRGGQETQYF. The chain employs TRBV9 and TRBJ2-5; 8 nucleotides align to TRBD2. Germline assignment: CDR1 SGDLS and CDR2 YYNGEE. J lost 2 bases, V lost 4 bases, and 7 bases had no gene match. This CDR3 is 15 amino acids long. The full variable domain, rest sourced from reference TRBV9 and TRBJ2-5, is DSGVTQTPKHLITATGQRVTLRCSPRSGDLSVYWYQQSLDQGLQFLIQYYNGEERAKGNILERFSAQQFPDLHSELNLSSLELGDSALYFCASSLPRGGQETQYFGPGTRLLVL.

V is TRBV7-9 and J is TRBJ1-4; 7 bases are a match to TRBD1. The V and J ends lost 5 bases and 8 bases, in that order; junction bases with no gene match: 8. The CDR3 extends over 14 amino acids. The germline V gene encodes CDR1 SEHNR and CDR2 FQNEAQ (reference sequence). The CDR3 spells CASSKGAHQEKLFF. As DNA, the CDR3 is TGTGCCAGCAGCAAGGGGGCGCATCAGGAAAAACTGTTTTTT.

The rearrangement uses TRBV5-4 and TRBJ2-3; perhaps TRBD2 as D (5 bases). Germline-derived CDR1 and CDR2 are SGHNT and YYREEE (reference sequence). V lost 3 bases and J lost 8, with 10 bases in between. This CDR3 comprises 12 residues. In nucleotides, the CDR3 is TGTGCCAGCAGCTCACTAGTCAGTACGCAGTATTTT. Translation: CASSSLVSTQYF.

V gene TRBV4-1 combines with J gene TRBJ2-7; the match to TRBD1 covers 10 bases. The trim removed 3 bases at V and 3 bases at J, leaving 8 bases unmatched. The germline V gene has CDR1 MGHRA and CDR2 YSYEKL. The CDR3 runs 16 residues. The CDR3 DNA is TGCGCCAGCAGCCAGAAACTGGGACAGGGGTTCTACGAGCAGTACTTC. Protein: CASSQKLGQGFYEQYF.

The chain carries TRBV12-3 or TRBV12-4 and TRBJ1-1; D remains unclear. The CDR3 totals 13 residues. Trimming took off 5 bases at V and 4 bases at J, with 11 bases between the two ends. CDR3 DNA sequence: TGTGCCAGCAGTCCCGGGTTACCCACTGAAGCTTTCTTT. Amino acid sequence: CASSPGLPTEAFF.

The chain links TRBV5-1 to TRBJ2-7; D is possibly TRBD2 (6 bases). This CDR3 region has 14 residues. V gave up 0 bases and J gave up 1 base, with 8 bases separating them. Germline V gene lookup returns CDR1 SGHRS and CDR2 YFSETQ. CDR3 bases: TGCGCCAGCAGCTTGGCCGGGGGATCCTACGAGCAGTACTTC. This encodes CASSLAGGSYEQYF.

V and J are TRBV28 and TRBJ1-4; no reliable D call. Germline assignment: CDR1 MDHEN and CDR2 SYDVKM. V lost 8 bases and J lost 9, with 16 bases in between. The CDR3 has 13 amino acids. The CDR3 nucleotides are TGTGCCAGCCGGACCTCCGAGGGAAAAAAACTGTTTTTT. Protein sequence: CASRTSEGKKLFF.

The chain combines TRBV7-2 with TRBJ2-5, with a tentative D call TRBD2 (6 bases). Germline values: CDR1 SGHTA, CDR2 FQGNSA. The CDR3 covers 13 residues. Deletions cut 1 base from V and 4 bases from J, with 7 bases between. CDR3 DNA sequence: TGTGCCAGCAGCTTAGGACTAGGAGAGACCCAGTACTTC. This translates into CASSLGLGETQYF.